This entry describes one T cell receptor (beta chain). Its antigen target is currently unknown. Base qualities were left out, and no much larger clone turns up one base away. The data belong to a study of blood T cell repertoires in COVID-19 (dated by TCRdb to 2018 to 2020). Concerning the study at large: The collaborator samples originated in the United States, Italy and Spain and spanned the acute and convalescent phases of COVID-19. The prospective study material was composed of cDNA or gDNA derived from T cells, B-cell-depleted T cells, or PBMCs. Subjects who had been exposed to COVID-19, were actively infected with it, or had recovered from it provided the deeply sampled blood TCRbeta repertoires that made up the dataset. The repertoires were released in a freely available public database meant as a resource for research on the immune response to SARS-CoV-2. Samples came from the ongoing ImmuneRACE study (first 160 participants) plus 1,254 subjects from 6 global collaborators. A de-identified subject ID, COVID-19 status, age in years and sex were almost always included in the sample metadata. HLA class I and class II types, where available, came from metadata supplied by the sample provider rather than from assay-based typing.

TCRbeta CDR3 regions were amplified from genomic DNA by means of the immunoSEQ Assay, a bias-controlled multiplex PCR. Regarding the original processing steps: Within the assay, amplification of reference gene primers was used to estimate how many nucleated cells each sample contained. To quantify the absolute abundance of each unique TCRbeta CDR3 rearrangement, sequence reads were collapsed and filtered. For each sample, productive Simpson clonality was calculated as the square root of Simpson's diversity index over productive rearrangements. Drawn from immuneACCESS, this table holds only the in-frame rearrangements with V and J called that TCRdb kept. Clones are partly lost; checked studies trace under half to an unresolved V gene and leave the rest unexplained. V, J and clone size are those of that table, while D and trimming were read from the DNA. The sample table contains approximately 300,000 clones; only one count was recorded for 80% to 95% of them. The ten largest clones take up around 6.8% of the sample.

Summary of the overall study and its limitations: Clinical and demographic metadata were provided uncurated, with the amount varying by source and participant.

One collaborating source in Seattle enrolled patients while the patients were actively infected and followed the patients over time throughout the course of disease. Whole blood was collected in K2EDTA tubes by collaborating institutions according to the institutions' own protocols. For TCRbeta analysis, collaborators shipped samples as frozen whole blood, isolated PBMCs, or DNA extracted from either of those sample types. From cysteine to phenylalanine, the CDR3 is 11 amino acids long. Left in the record is the CDR3 DNA by itself, 33 bases read in frame from the first base. CDR1 is given as SGHDT and CDR2 as YYEEEE, both from the germline V gene. V is pared back by 4 bases and J by 9 bases, with 5 bases lying between the germline termini.

The sequencing sample was made of peripheral blood. The receptor was derived from a woman aged 30 to 39 with COVID-19, enrolled during active disease. The sequence links TRBV5-6 to TRBJ1-6, with the D segment identity uncertain. The CDR3 in this case is CASSAGSPLHF. Here is the DNA: TGTGCCAGCAGCGCCGGTTCACCCCTCCACTTT.